Detailed here is one T cell receptor beta chain. The clone's antigen remains unknown. No base qualities exist here, and no much larger clone lies one base off it. This sample is part of a study of blood T cell repertoires in COVID-19 (dated by TCRdb to 2019 to 2021). Concerning the study at large: The collaborator samples originated in the United States, Italy and Spain and spanned the acute and convalescent phases of COVID-19. The material from the prospective study consisted of cDNA or gDNA derived from T cells, B-cell-depleted T cells, or PBMCs. Deeply sampled blood TCRbeta repertoires from subjects exposed to, actively infected with, or recovered from COVID-19 were included in the dataset. The repertoires were made available in a free public database intended to serve as a resource for research on the immune response to SARS-CoV-2. The samples were drawn from the first 160 participants of the ongoing ImmuneRACE study and from over a thousand subjects provided by 6 global collaborators. A de-identified subject ID, COVID-19 status, age in years and sex were almost always included in the sample metadata. Where available, HLA class I and class II types were obtained from metadata supplied by the sample provider rather than from assay-based typing.

TCRbeta CDR3 regions were amplified from genomic DNA using the immunoSEQ Assay, a bias-controlled multiplex PCR. The authors' analysis ran thus. Nucleated cell counts per sample were estimated from amplification of reference gene primers within the assay. To quantify the absolute abundance of each unique TCRbeta CDR3 rearrangement, sequence reads were collapsed and filtered. For each sample, productive Simpson clonality was calculated as the square root of Simpson's diversity index over productive rearrangements. TCRdb took this table from immuneACCESS and kept in-frame rearrangements with V and J called. Such tables lack part of the clones; where checked against another copy, unresolved V genes explain under half of the gap, and the rest is unexplained. The DNA gave D and trimming, while V, J and clone size come from that table. This sample comprises about 42,000 clones, around nine tenths of them detected only once. The ten largest clones capture more than 2% of the sample.

Collaborating institutions collected whole blood in K2EDTA tubes following their own protocols. Collaborator samples were shipped for TCRbeta analysis as frozen whole blood, isolated PBMCs, or DNA extracted from either sample type. The paper as a whole reports these results and caveats: How much clinical and demographic metadata was included differed by source and by participant, and the metadata was provided uncurated.

V is cut by 5 bases and J by 2 bases, and the space between the germline ends is 8 bases. For CDR1 and CDR2, the germline V gene lists SGHTA and FQGTGA. From cysteine to phenylalanine, the CDR3 is 13 amino acids long. Only the CDR3 DNA stays, 39 bases, in frame from base 1. The TCR comes from a human donor in a cohort sampled during active COVID-19. The chain uses TRBV7-3 and TRBJ2-3; TRBD2 might be the D gene, on 6 matching bases. The specimen sequenced was peripheral blood. The CDR3 sequence is CASSGDFTDTQYF. DNA sequence: TGTGCCAGCAGCGGGGACTTCACAGATACGCAGTATTTT.